Each of the 14 T cell receptor beta chains below was sequenced from the same sample in a study of blood T cell repertoires in COVID-19 (dated by TCRdb to the early 2020s). The protocol used for the library was the immunoSEQ multiplex PCR assay. TCRdb mirrors the immuneACCESS table, restricted to in-frame sequences. Some clones are absent from its copies; in checked studies, under half trace to an unresolved V gene, and the reason for the others is unknown. This sample has more than 70,000 clones in its table, and less than 90% of those were observed once. The ten largest account for over 15% of the sample. Sequences were obtained from peripheral blood. Receptors were obtained from an elderly woman with acute or convalescent COVID-19.

The rearrangement uses TRBV19 and TRBJ1-4, with D unresolved. This CDR3 region has 14 residues. V was pared by 6 bases and J by 2 bases, with 10 bases between. The germline CDR1 and CDR2 sequences are LNHDA and SQIVND (reference sequence). As DNA, the CDR3 is TGTGCCAGTAGCTGGACTGTTACTAATGAAAAACTGTTTTTT. This sequence encodes CASSWTVTNEKLFF.

This clone appeared once. This chain uses TRBV29-1 with TRBJ2-1; TRBD1 aligns across 12 bases. Trimming at V came to 6 bases and at J to 5 bases, leaving 5 bases not matched to a gene. This CDR3 is built from 14 residues. CDR1 SQVTM and CDR2 ANQGSEA come from the germline V gene. As DNA, the CDR3 is TGCAGCGTCGCGGGACAGGGGGCCGACAATGAGCAGTTCTTC. It translates to CSVAGQGADNEQFF.

This clone is medium-sized (0.01 to 0.1%). V gene TRBV7-9 combines with J gene TRBJ2-7; weak D call: TRBD2 (6 bases). Trimming took off 5 bases at V and 3 bases at J, with 14 bases between the two ends. Germline loops: CDR1 SEHNR, CDR2 FQNEAQ (reference sequence). The CDR3 is 14 residues long. Here the CDR3 DNA reads TGTGCCAGCAGCAGCACGGGACTTTACTACGAGCAGTACTTC. This codes for CASSSTGLYYEQYF. Combining the CDR3 with reference TRBV7-9 and TRBJ2-7 gives the whole variable domain DTGVSQNPRHKITKRGQNVTFRCDPISEHNRLYWYRQTLGQGPEFLTYFQNEAQLEKSRLLSDRFSAERPKGSFSTLEIQRTEQGDSAMYLCASSSTGLYYEQYFGPGTRLTVT.

For the CDR3, the DNA is TGTGCCAGCAGCCAAGACAGGGCCCGGGGCTACACCTTC. Amino acid sequence: CASSQDRARGYTF. This chain connects TRBV3-1 (or the pseudogene TRBV3-2) to TRBJ1-2, with D possibly matching TRBD1 (5 bases). The CDR3 length is 13 residues. V shed 0 bases and J shed 8 bases, with 10 bases lying between them. Germline V gene data show CDR1 as LGHDT and CDR2 as YNNKEL (reference sequence).

The CDR3 protein is CASRGGHASNQPQHF. The CDR3 nucleotides are TGTGCCAGCAGAGGCGGGCATGCCAGCAATCAGCCCCAGCATTTT. V is TRBV6-5 and J is TRBJ1-5; D remains unclear. V dropped 6 bases and J dropped 1 base, with 13 bases sitting between them. Looked up from germline, CDR1 is MNHEY and CDR2 is SVGAGI. The CDR3 spans 15 residues.

This clone was detected a few times. The chain carries TRBV11-3 and TRBJ2-7, with TRBD1 identical over 11 bases. Germline V gene data show CDR1 as SGHNT and CDR2 as YENEEA. V was pared by 4 bases and J by 6 bases, with 5 bases of the junction left unmatched. The CDR3 has 14 residues. The CDR3 here is CASSSQDRGREQYF. CDR3 sequence (DNA): TGTGCCAGCAGCTCCCAGGACAGGGGGCGCGAGCAGTACTTC.

This clone was recorded only once. The V call is TRBV2, the J call TRBJ2-5, with TRBD2 as a possible D gene (5 bases). The V and J ends lost 8 bases and 5 bases respectively, with 12 bases between them. Germline assignment: CDR1 SNHLY and CDR2 FYNNEI. This CDR3 contains 12 residues. CDR3 sequence: CASRRRAETQYF. The CDR3 nucleotides read TGTGCCAGCCGGAGGCGGGCCGAGACCCAGTACTTC.

The genes are TRBV18 and TRBJ2-1; 8 nucleotides match TRBD1. The V segment lost 3 bases and the J segment 9 bases; nucleotides outside the gene matches: 4. The germline V gene has CDR1 KGHSH and CDR2 LQKENI. The CDR3 runs to 13 residues. CDR3 sequence reads: CASSPQGASEQFF. The CDR3 DNA follows: TGTGCCAGCTCACCTCAGGGGGCGAGTGAGCAGTTCTTC. Full variable domain (outside the CDR3, taken from reference TRBV18 and TRBJ2-1): NAGVMQNPRHLVRRRGQEARLRCSPMKGHSHVYWYRQLPEEGLKFMVYLQKENIIDESGMPKERFSAEFPKEGPSILRIQQVVRGDSAAYFCASSPQGASEQFFGPGTRLTVL.

The chain couples TRBV2 to TRBJ2-7; 8 bases agree with TRBD1. Per germline, CDR1 SNHLY and CDR2 FYNNEI. The CDR3 sequence is 16 residues long. J gave up 9 bases and V 6 bases, and 19 bases lay outside the gene matches. This chain's CDR3 is CASRDYGTGSSRVQYF. For the CDR3, the DNA is TGTGCCAGCAGGGACTACGGGACAGGTAGTTCGAGGGTGCAGTACTTC.

This clone has a single count. CDR3 sequence reads: CASRGGIGQPQHF. In DNA, the CDR3 is TGTGCCAGCAGGGGAGGCATCGGTCAGCCCCAGCATTTT. J is TRBJ1-5 and V is TRBV2; no clear D gene. The germline V gene encodes CDR1 SNHLY and CDR2 FYNNEI. The CDR3 loop spans 13 amino acids. Deletions cut 6 bases from V and 6 bases from J, with 12 bases between.

The CDR3 sequence is CASSYRASGGANEQFF. As DNA, the CDR3 is TGTGCCAGCAGTTACAGGGCTAGCGGGGGGGCCAATGAGCAGTTCTTC. The V and J genes are TRBV6-2 or TRBV6-3 and TRBJ2-1; 12 positions agree with TRBD2. The J segment lost 6 bases and the V segment lost 2 bases, leaving 5 bases of the junction unmatched. The CDR3 runs 16 residues. The V gene's germline CDR1 is MNHEY and CDR2 SVGEGT.

The rearrangement links TRBV5-3 to TRBJ2-3, with D perhaps matching TRBD2 (6 bases). TRBV5-3 is an open reading frame, and its role is uncertain. Trimming removed 6 bases from V and 7 bases from J, with 18 bases in between. This CDR3 comprises 14 residues. In DNA form, the CDR3 reads TGTGCCAGAAAATTGGGCGGGGCGCTGAATACGCAGTATTTT. Its translation: CARKLGGALNTQYF.

The V call is TRBV3-1 (or the pseudogene TRBV3-2), the J call TRBJ1-2, with 7 bases matching TRBD1. The V gene's germline CDR1 is LGHDT and CDR2 YNNKEL (reference sequence). After removal of 4 bases from V and 7 bases from J, the junction contained 15 bases not matched to a gene. This CDR3 has 16 amino acids. CDR3 loop: CASSRRGGQGVVGYTF. The CDR3 DNA is TGTGCCAGCAGCCGCCGGGGGGGCCAGGGGGTAGTTGGCTACACCTTC.

The chain carries TRBV15 and TRBJ2-5, with 10 bases aligning to TRBD2. The CDR3 is made up of 18 amino acids. V was clipped by 3 bases and J by 2 bases; unmatched bases: 12. CDR1 and CDR2 (germline): LNHNV, YYDKDF (reference sequence). CDR3 residues: CATSRAWGVSGGQETQYF. CDR3 nucleotides: TGTGCCACCAGCAGGGCCTGGGGGGTTAGCGGGGGGCAAGAGACCCAGTACTTC.